This T cell receptor (beta chain) was recorded in a study of prognosis after radiotherapy for stage I lung cancer. Study in general: Medical inoperability was considered to apply to all enrolled non-small cell lung cancer patients. Median age was about 74 years (about 50 to 90) among 10 to 15 men and about six women. While roughly 15 patients showed no significant progression after radiotherapy, several developed distant metastases at a median of roughly 7 months.

From genomic DNA, two-round multiplex PCR was used to amplify TCR beta CDR3. First-round PCR used primers specific to each TRBV and TRBJ gene. One entry per CDR3 protein results from TCRdb running MiXCR on the multiplex PCR reads. The sample has some 34,000 distinct CDR3 sequences, under 40% seen once. This clonotype is medium-sized. Losses at the gene ends were 3 bases for V and 4 bases for J; bases not matched to a gene: 6. The germline CDR1 and CDR2 sequences are SGDLS and YYNGEE. This CDR3 has 17 amino acids. This specimen was PBMCs, taken before or after stereotactic body radiation therapy (not recorded which). The V call is TRBV9, the J call TRBJ2-2; the match to TRBD2 covers 13 bases. The sequence was obtained from a donor at least 50 years old with non-small cell lung cancer. The CDR3 DNA is TGTGCCAGCAGCGGGGTTGGGACTAGCGGGGTCACCGGGGAGCTGTTTTTT. Protein: CASSGVGTSGVTGELFF.